The 30 T cell receptor beta chains listed next were all sequenced from one sample in a study of OX40 agonist ivuxolimab in advanced cancers. Assay used: immunoSEQ multiplex PCR; TCRdb lists only in-frame clones, some missing. The table records approximately 71,000 clones, roughly 85% of them present only once. The material sequenced was CD4+ or CD8+ T cells sorted from blood, taken in a trial of the OX40 agonist ivuxolimab. The receptors originated from an adult with an advanced solid tumor such as melanoma, head and neck, liver or kidney cancer.

The rearrangement links TRBV30 to TRBJ2-1; 9 bases line up with TRBD1. J was trimmed by 0 bases and V by 8 bases; bases with no gene match: 2. The CDR3 is made up of 13 amino acids. Germline loops: CDR1 GTSNPN, CDR2 SVGIG (reference sequence). DNA of the CDR3: TGTGCCCTGACAGGGGGCTCCTACAATGAGCAGTTCTTC. Translated, it gives CALTGGSYNEQFF.

This clone was counted a single time. This chain joins TRBV5-1 and TRBJ1-2, with 9 positions matching TRBD1. The CDR3 runs to 14 residues. V was clipped by 0 bases and J by 5 bases; unmatched bases: 2. Germline loops: CDR1 SGHRS, CDR2 YFSETQ. This CDR3 reads CASSLVGQGYGYTF. The CDR3 region has the DNA TGCGCCAGCAGCTTGGTGGGACAGGGATATGGCTACACCTTC. The entire variable domain, with the rest obtained from reference TRBV5-1 and TRBJ1-2, is as follows: KAGVTQTPRYLIKTRGQQVTLSCSPISGHRSVSWYQQTPGQGLQFLFEYFSETQRNKGNFPGRFSGRQFSNSRSEMNVSTLELGDSALYLCASSLVGQGYGYTFGSGTRLTVV.

The chain carries TRBV10-3 and TRBJ2-2; 8 bases are a match to TRBD1. Per the germline V gene, CDR1 is ENHRY and CDR2 is SYGVKD. V lost 6 bases, J lost 3 bases, and 3 bases stayed unmatched. This CDR3 spans 14 amino acids. The CDR3 DNA sequence: TGTGCCATCAGCGGGACAGGAGACACCGGGGAGCTGTTTTTT. Amino acids: CAISGTGDTGELFF.

The gene calls are TRBV7-6 and TRBJ2-2; no clear D. V lost 5 bases and J lost 7, with 11 bases in between. The CDR3 contains 13 residues. From germline, CDR1 is SGHVS and CDR2 FNYEAQ. The CDR3 sequence: CASSPGWNGELFF. The CDR3 DNA sequence: TGTGCCAGCAGCCCCGGTTGGAACGGGGAGCTGTTTTTT.

The chain links TRBV15 to TRBJ2-1; 13 bases agree with TRBD2. The CDR3 loop spans 18 amino acids. Germline V gene sequence: CDR1 LNHNV, CDR2 YYDKDF (reference sequence). V was clipped by 1 base and J by 6 bases; unmatched bases: 9. The CDR3 sequence: CATSRVASGLAGVNEQFF. The CDR3 DNA reads TGTGCCACCAGCAGAGTGGCGAGCGGACTAGCGGGAGTCAATGAGCAGTTCTTC.

The V and J genes are TRBV2 and TRBJ1-3; TRBD1 is a possible D gene (5 bases). This CDR3 comprises 16 residues. Germline assignment: CDR1 SNHLY and CDR2 FYNNEI. Trimming shortened V by 5 bases and J by 0 bases, and 14 bases separated the two germline ends. The CDR3 coding sequence is TGTGCCAGCAGTCGCGAGACAGAATACTCTGGAAACACCATATATTTT. Protein product: CASSRETEYSGNTIYF.

To note about this clone: The sample has other DNA sequences that encode this CDR3 too. This rearrangement joins TRBV5-4 to TRBJ2-3, with 9 bases lining up with TRBD1. The CDR3 covers 14 residues. Germline trimming cut 4 bases from V and 3 bases from J; bases unmatched to any gene: 3. Germline V lookup: CDR1 SGHNT, CDR2 YYREEE (reference sequence). The CDR3: CASSPGQGTDTQYF. CDR3 nucleotide sequence: TGTGCCAGCAGCCCGGGACAGGGAACAGATACGCAGTATTTT.

Here the CDR3 reads CASSDGTDSWVQYF. For the CDR3, the DNA is TGTGCCAGCAGTGACGGGACAGATTCGTGGGTCCAGTACTTC. J is TRBJ2-5 and V is TRBV2; 7 nucleotides agree with TRBD1. Germline V gene lookup returns CDR1 SNHLY and CDR2 FYNNEI. This CDR3 spans 14 amino acids. V lost 3 bases to trimming and J lost 10 bases; unmatched junction nucleotides: 11.

The V call is TRBV2, the J call TRBJ1-1; TRBD1 matches at 9 bases. This CDR3 is built from 14 residues. Germline CDR1 reads SNHLY; CDR2 reads FYNNEI. The V gene end was trimmed by 6 bases and the J gene end by 3 bases; junction bases not matched to a gene: 5. CDR3 protein: CASRGQGGDTEAFF. In nucleotides, the CDR3 is TGTGCCAGCAGGGGACAGGGTGGGGACACTGAAGCTTTCTTT.

The V and J genes are TRBV9 and TRBJ2-5; 7 nucleotides match TRBD1. The CDR3 has 15 residues. CDR1 is SGDLS and CDR2 is YYNGEE in the germline V gene. With V trimmed by 3 bases and J by 4 bases, 9 bases remained unmatched. Written as DNA, the CDR3 is TGTGCCAGCAGCGCGAACAGGGGTTCCGGAGAGACCCAGTACTTC. Translating it yields CASSANRGSGETQYF.

DNA of the CDR3: TGTGCCAGCAGCTGGGGGCTCCAAGAGACCCAGTACTTC. It translates to CASSWGLQETQYF. The rearrangement uses TRBV6-1 and TRBJ2-5; D might be TRBD1 (6 bases). This CDR3 comprises 13 residues. Germline CDR1 is MNHNS and CDR2 is SASEGT. V was clipped by 6 bases and J by 1 base, with 9 bases between them.

V usage is TRBV11-2 and J usage is TRBJ2-7, with TRBD1 as a possible D gene (6 bases). Germline V lookup: CDR1 SGHAT, CDR2 FQNNGV. Trimming pared 3 bases from V and 6 bases from J, leaving 12 bases between. CDR3 length: 13 residues. The CDR3 is CASSFSGAGEQYV. As DNA, the CDR3 is TGTGCCAGCAGCTTTTCAGGGGCTGGCGAGCAGTACGTC.

The rearrangement links TRBV23-1 to TRBJ2-3, with D perhaps TRBD1 (6 bases). TRBV23-1 is given ORF status, its function remaining uncertain. The length of the CDR3 is 18 residues. The ends were cut back, 3 bases at V and 0 bases at J, with 19 bases in the middle. CDR3 sequence (DNA): TGCGCCAGCAGTCAGCCCGACCGGACAGAAAAAAGCACAGATACGCAGTATTTT. Its protein product is CASSQPDRTEKSTDTQYF.

The chain recombines TRBV7-2 with TRBJ2-7, with 8 nucleotides matching TRBD1. Trimming removed 3 bases from V and 3 bases from J; junction bases left unmatched: 1. Germline CDR1 reads SGHTA; CDR2 reads FQGNSA. This CDR3 is 13 amino acids long. The CDR3 DNA is TGTGCCAGCAGCTTTGGACAGGGCTACGAGCAGTACTTC. Protein product: CASSFGQGYEQYF.

The V call is TRBV7-9, the J call TRBJ1-4, with 9 bases that match TRBD1. Germline loops: CDR1 SEHNR, CDR2 FQNEAQ (reference sequence). V shed 5 bases and J 8 bases; nucleotides not matched to a gene: 9. The CDR3 contains 15 residues. The CDR3 DNA is TGTGCCAGCAGCCTTGGGGACAGGGTAGAGGAAAAACTGTTTTTT. It codes for CASSLGDRVEEKLFF. Looking up the rest from reference TRBV7-9 and TRBJ1-4 gives the full variable domain: DTGVSQNPRHKITKRGQNVTFRCDPISEHNRLYWYRQTLGQGPEFLTYFQNEAQLEKSRLLSDRFSAERPKGSFSTLEIQRTEQGDSAMYLCASSLGDRVEEKLFFGSGTQLSVL.

The chain uses TRBV27 and TRBJ2-7, with D possibly TRBD2 on 5 matching bases. V was shortened by 6 bases and J by 2 bases, with 11 bases between the two germline ends. Germline V gives CDR1 MNHEY, CDR2 SMNVEV (reference sequence). The CDR3 extends over 13 amino acids. CDR3 coding DNA: TGTGCCAGCAGGGACGGGGATGCCTACGAGCAGTACTTC. It yields the protein CASRDGDAYEQYF.

The rearrangement links TRBV7-9 to TRBJ2-5, with D tentatively TRBD1 or TRBD2 (5 bases each). Germline V CDR1 and CDR2: SEHNR, FQNEAQ (reference sequence). The CDR3 contains 16 residues. V lost 4 bases and J lost 1, with 16 bases in between. CDR3 loop: CASSSPVGGFQETQYF. CDR3 sequence (DNA): TGTGCCAGCAGCTCCCCGGTTGGGGGATTCCAAGAGACCCAGTACTTC.

The J gene is TRBJ1-6, the V gene TRBV5-6; D ambiguous. Germline V gives CDR1 SGHDT, CDR2 YYEEEE. V was pared by 2 bases and J by 7 bases, with 10 bases between. The length of the CDR3 is 14 residues. The CDR3 spells CASSFGRSNSPLHF. CDR3 coding DNA: TGTGCCAGCAGCTTCGGCCGTTCGAATTCACCCCTCCACTTT.

The rearrangement links TRBV2 to TRBJ1-6; 9 bases fit TRBD1. The CDR3 sequence is 13 residues long. Looked up from germline, CDR1 is SNHLY and CDR2 is FYNNEI. The V gene end was trimmed by 6 bases and the J gene end by 10 bases; junction bases not matched to a gene: 4. CDR3 DNA sequence: TGTGCCAGCAGGGGACAGGGAGGATCACCCCTCCACTTT. Protein product: CASRGQGGSPLHF. The variable domain in full, completed from reference TRBV2 and TRBJ1-6, reads EPEVTQTPSHQVTQMGQEVILRCVPISNHLYFYWYRQILGQKVEFLVSFYNNEISEKSEIFDDQFSVERPDGSNFTLKIRSTKLEDSAMYFCASRGQGGSPLHFGNGTRLTVT.

This clone was found a few times. V is TRBV30 and J is TRBJ1-2; D gene unclear. Germline V gene data show CDR1 as GTSNPN and CDR2 as SVGIG (reference sequence). The V gene lost 2 bases and the J gene lost 2 bases, with 15 bases spanning the gap. The CDR3 extends over 15 amino acids. CDR3 DNA: TGTGCCTGGAGTCCTCCGGACGCCCTCAACTATGGCTACACCTTC. Its protein product is CAWSPPDALNYGYTF.

The rearrangement uses TRBV2 and TRBJ1-1, with unresolved D. The CDR3 consists of 13 residues. Germline V gene sequence: CDR1 SNHLY, CDR2 FYNNEI. The germline V and J ends were trimmed by 8 bases and 1 base, with 11 bases remaining between them. CDR3 residues: CASLFMENTEAFF. The CDR3 DNA follows: TGTGCCAGCCTTTTCATGGAGAACACTGAAGCTTTCTTT.

This clone appeared once. The chain carries TRBV6-6 and TRBJ1-2; D possibly corresponds to TRBD1 (6 bases). The CDR3 totals 13 residues. Trimming pared 5 bases from V and 7 bases from J, leaving 14 bases between. Germline CDR1 MNHNY, CDR2 SVGAGI (reference sequence). CDR3 in amino acids: CASSVTQGSGYTF. CDR3 bases: TGTGCCAGCAGTGTGACACAGGGTAGTGGCTACACCTTC.

The V call is TRBV5-6, the J call TRBJ1-1; 8 bases agree with TRBD1. Trimming removed 0 bases from V and 5 bases from J; junction bases left unmatched: 12. CDR3 length equals 17 residues. The germline gives CDR1 SGHDT, CDR2 YYEEEE. CDR3 DNA sequence: TGTGCCAGCAGCTTGGCGCACAGGGGGTCCCGTGGGACTGAAGCTTTCTTT. Translation: CASSLAHRGSRGTEAFF. The full variable domain, its missing parts supplied by reference TRBV5-6 and TRBJ1-1, is DAGVTQSPTHLIKTRGQQVTLRCSPKSGHDTVSWYQQALGQGPQFIFQYYEEEERQRGNFPDRFSGHQFPNYSSELNVNALLLGDSALYLCASSLAHRGSRGTEAFFGQGTRLTVV.

This clone has a handful of counts. This rearrangement joins TRBV2 to TRBJ2-2; D unclear. The V gene's germline CDR1 is SNHLY and CDR2 FYNNEI. This CDR3 has 13 amino acids. V shed 5 bases and J shed 1 base, with 5 bases lying between them. The CDR3 nucleotides read TGTGCCAGCAGTTACAGGAACACCGGGGAGCTGTTTTTT. As protein: CASSYRNTGELFF.

CDR3 nucleotide sequence: TGTGCCAGCAGTTTTAGACTAGAGCAGTTCTTC. As protein: CASSFRLEQFF. The chain links TRBV28 to TRBJ2-1, with D maybe TRBD2 (5 bases). CDR1 and CDR2 from the germline V gene are MDHEN and SYDVKM. This CDR3 is 11 amino acids long. V shed 3 bases and J shed 10 bases, with 7 bases lying between them.

This clone was counted between two and nine times. The chain links TRBV28 to TRBJ1-2; the D gene is possibly TRBD1 (5 bases). The CDR3 spans 14 residues. Per germline, CDR1 MDHEN and CDR2 SYDVKM. With 5 bases removed from V and 9 bases from J, the gap between germline ends came to 19 bases. The CDR3 here is CASSELTLSGSYTF. CDR3 DNA: TGTGCCAGCAGTGAATTGACTCTTTCAGGGAGCTACACCTTC.

The gene calls are TRBV5-1 and TRBJ2-2; 11 bases agree with TRBD1. The CDR3 is 18 amino acids. Germline V CDR1 and CDR2: SGHRS, YFSETQ. After removal of 4 bases from V and 3 bases from J, the junction contained 11 bases not matched to a gene. The CDR3 sequence is CASSHQWTGGKDTGELFF. As DNA, the CDR3 is TGCGCCAGCAGCCATCAGTGGACAGGGGGCAAGGACACCGGGGAGCTGTTTTTT. The full variable domain, with the rest looked up from reference TRBV5-1 and TRBJ2-2, is KAGVTQTPRYLIKTRGQQVTLSCSPISGHRSVSWYQQTPGQGLQFLFEYFSETQRNKGNFPGRFSGRQFSNSRSEMNVSTLELGDSALYLCASSHQWTGGKDTGELFFGEGSRLTVL.

This clone has a single count. The chain carries TRBV6-6 and TRBJ2-2, with a tentative D call TRBD1 (6 bases). The CDR3 consists of 15 residues. Germline V gene lookup returns CDR1 MNHNY and CDR2 SVGAGI (reference sequence). V lost 4 bases and J lost 7, with 16 bases in between. CDR3 region: CASSSTYREFGELFF. The CDR3 DNA follows: TGTGCCAGCAGTTCAACGTACAGGGAGTTCGGGGAGCTGTTTTTT.

This chain connects TRBV4-3 to TRBJ2-2, with 9 bases aligning to TRBD1. The CDR3 is made up of 17 amino acids. Losses at the gene ends were 0 bases for V and 5 bases for J; bases not matched to a gene: 7. The germline CDR1 and CDR2 sequences are LGHNA and YSLEER. CDR3 region: CASSQDSQGAGTGELFF. The CDR3 DNA is TGCGCCAGCAGCCAAGATTCACAGGGGGCGGGTACCGGGGAGCTGTTTTTT.

The V call is TRBV19, the J call TRBJ1-4; tentative D call: TRBD1 (6 bases). V lost 4 bases and J 7 bases, leaving 16 bases between the germline ends. The CDR3 runs to 15 residues. CDR1 and CDR2 from the germline V gene are LNHDA and SQIVND (reference sequence). This CDR3 reads CASSTHREFGEKLFF. CDR3 coding DNA: TGTGCCAGTAGTACCCACAGGGAGTTCGGTGAAAAACTGTTTTTT.